The clone carrying this T cell receptor (beta chain) was seen a few times. As originally analysed: Reference gene primer amplification gave estimated nucleated cell counts. TCRdb keeps only in-frame clones here, not all; method: immunoSEQ multiplex PCR. V and J calls and clone size follow that table, whereas D and trimming were derived from the DNA. The table lists roughly 55,000 clones, roughly three quarters of them singletons, with more than 13% in the top ten. The sample is drawn from a study of blood T cell repertoires in COVID-19. At the level of the study: T cells, B-cell-depleted T cells, or PBMCs supplied cDNA or gDNA.

The junction had 6 bases not matched to a gene; V was cut back by 0 bases and J by 4 bases. This CDR3 has 16 amino acids. The germline gives CDR1 SGHDT, CDR2 YYEEEE. This sequence joins TRBV5-6 and TRBJ1-2; TRBD1 matches 10 bases. This sequence originates from a human donor with active or convalescent COVID-19. The donor label of this sample is uncertain. Sequences were obtained from peripheral blood. The CDR3, as DNA: TGTGCCAGCAGCTTGGCCGGGACAGGGGTGACCTATGGCTACACCTTC. Translation gives CASSLAGTGVTYGYTF.